One T cell receptor (beta chain) is described in this entry. Its matching antigen is unknown. The data belong to a study of cytomegalovirus exposure and HLA in healthy donors. Findings and caveats of the study: When a later analysis was performed, an Asian-associated ancestry cluster reportedly had fewer N-insertions than the approximately 600-donor mean. A missense DCLRE1C variant was associated with V- and J-gene trimming of TCR beta chains in a later analysis, and an independent cohort replicated the association.

The PCR made use of 60 Vbeta and 13 Jbeta primers. Assay used: immunoSEQ multiplex PCR; TCRdb lists only in-frame clones, some missing. The top ten clones hold 9.7% of a sample with tens of thousands of clones, roughly 78% of them seen once. V was pared by 8 bases and J by 4 bases, with 9 bases of the junction left unmatched. This CDR3 spans 15 amino acids. Germline assignment: CDR1 MDHEN and CDR2 SYDVKM. The sequenced sample consisted of PBMCs. This chain connects TRBV28 to TRBJ2-7, with 12 positions matching TRBD2. The receptor comes from a middle-aged man in good health and CMV-seronegative. The CDR3 is CASRGTGTSGYEQYF. The CDR3 DNA sequence: TGTGCCAGCCGCGGGACCGGGACTAGCGGGTACGAGCAGTACTTC.